The rows below give T cell receptor beta chains drawn from one sample of a study of T cells expressing NK-cell markers. After re-calling the 5' RACE reads, TCRdb lists one entry per CDR3 protein, DNA absent. This sample's clone table lists hundreds of thousands of distinct CDR3 sequences. Sequencing input: blood T cells: a sorted CD56 or NKG2C T cell subset, CD4+ or CD8+ T cells, or bulk PBMC T cells (not recorded which). Receptors were obtained from a man aged 18 to 29 in good health. CDR3s include the opening cysteine and the closing phenylalanine or tryptophan.

j_gene,v_gene,CDR3aa
TRBJ2-1,TRBV2,CASSPVGTSGFEQFF
TRBJ2-1,TRBV12-3/TRBV12-4,CASSSTGAQLIGYNEQFF
TRBJ2-3,TRBV7-2,CASSRGGRVDTQYF
TRBJ2-5,TRBV29-1,CSVEAIPSGSLETQYF
TRBJ2-4,TRBV5-5,CASSLDPGGLQYF
TRBJ2-7,TRBV3-1,CASSPGLAISYEQYF
TRBJ2-2,TRBV20-1,CSASLGPNNPGLFF
TRBJ2-7,TRBV7-2,CASSLVHSRDYEQYF
TRBJ2-1,TRBV9,CASSTRLDYNEQFF
TRBJ2-1,TRBV12-3/TRBV12-4,CASSPGLAEQFF
TRBJ2-7,TRBV20-1,CSAGLFSYEQYF
TRBJ2-5,TRBV7-9,CASSSDPPLDETQYF
TRBJ1-6,TRBV5-4,CASSLGAIGRNSPLHF
TRBJ2-3,TRBV6-5,CASSSRGSGSTDTQYF
TRBJ2-5,TRBV4-2,CASSQATLAGQETQYF
TRBJ2-3,TRBV3-1,CASSQDMGELNTQYF
TRBJ2-1,TRBV4-2,CASSQEVLGTSVNEQFF
TRBJ2-1,TRBV12-3/TRBV12-4,CASSHISSGRSPYNEQFF